This T cell receptor beta chain was identified in a study of blood T cell repertoires in COVID-19. Overall study: T cells, B-cell-depleted T cells, or PBMCs supplied cDNA or gDNA.

In the authors' methods: Estimates of nucleated cell counts were drawn from the amplification of reference gene primers. Assay used: immunoSEQ multiplex PCR; TCRdb lists only in-frame clones, some missing. The V and J calls and clone size are taken from that table; D and trimming were inferred from the DNA. The sample has about 210,000 clones, 80% to 90% seen once. The germline CDR1 and CDR2 sequences are MNHNS and SASEGT. V lost 1 base and J lost 2, with 9 bases in between. CDR3 size: 14 residues. The sample consisted of peripheral blood. The source is a woman in her fifties or sixties with active or convalescent COVID-19. The rearrangement links TRBV6-1 to TRBJ2-7; D may be TRBD1 (5 bases). For the CDR3, the DNA is TGTGCCAGCAGTGAAGTTCCAGGGACCTACGAGCAGTACTTC. This encodes CASSEVPGTYEQYF.